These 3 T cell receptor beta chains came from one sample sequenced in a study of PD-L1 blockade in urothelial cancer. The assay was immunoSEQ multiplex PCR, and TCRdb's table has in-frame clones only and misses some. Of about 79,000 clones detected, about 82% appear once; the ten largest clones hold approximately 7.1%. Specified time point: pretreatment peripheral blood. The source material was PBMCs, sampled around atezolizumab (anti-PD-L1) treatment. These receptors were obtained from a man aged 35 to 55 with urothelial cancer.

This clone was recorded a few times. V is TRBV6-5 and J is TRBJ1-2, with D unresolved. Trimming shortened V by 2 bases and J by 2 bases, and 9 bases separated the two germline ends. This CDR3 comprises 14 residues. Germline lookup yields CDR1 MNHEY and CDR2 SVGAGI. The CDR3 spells CASSYEQTNYGYTF. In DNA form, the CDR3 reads TGTGCCAGCAGTTACGAACAGACGAACTATGGCTACACCTTC.

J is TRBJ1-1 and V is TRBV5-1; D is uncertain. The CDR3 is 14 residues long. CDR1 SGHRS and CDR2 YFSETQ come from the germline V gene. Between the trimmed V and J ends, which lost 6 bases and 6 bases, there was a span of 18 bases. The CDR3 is CASTLGSGPPEAFF. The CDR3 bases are TGCGCCAGCACCTTAGGTTCAGGCCCCCCTGAAGCTTTCTTT.

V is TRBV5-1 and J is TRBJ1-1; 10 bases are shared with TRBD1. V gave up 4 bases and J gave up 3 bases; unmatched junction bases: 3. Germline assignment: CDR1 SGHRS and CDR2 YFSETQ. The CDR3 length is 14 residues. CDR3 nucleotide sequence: TGCGCCAGCAGCGGGGGACAGGGGTACACTGAAGCTTTCTTT. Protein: CASSGGQGYTEAFF.